The present T cell receptor beta chain was sequenced within a study of cytomegalovirus exposure and HLA in healthy donors. The sample holds a few counts of this clone. Its antigen is unknown. Clones were read by immunoSEQ multiplex PCR, and TCRdb kept only the in-frame ones, dropping some. The sample has about 280,000 clones, approximately 90% seen once. The CDR3 sequence is 12 residues long. Between the trimmed V and J ends, which lost 3 bases and 5 bases, there was a span of 7 bases. Germline CDR1 reads KGHSH; CDR2 reads LQKENI. Study findings and constraints: For cytomegalovirus status, the classifier reportedly gave diagnoses with high specificity and sensitivity.

The specimen sequenced was PBMCs. The receptor was derived from a woman aged 18-29 years in good health and CMV-seronegative. V and J are TRBV18 and TRBJ1-2; D gene uncertain. The CDR3 DNA reads as TGTGCCAGCTCACCTACGGGATATGGCTACACCTTC. It yields the protein CASSPTGYGYTF. The whole variable domain, filled in from reference TRBV18 and TRBJ1-2, reads NAGVMQNPRHLVRRRGQEARLRCSPMKGHSHVYWYRQLPEEGLKFMVYLQKENIIDESGMPKERFSAEFPKEGPSILRIQQVVRGDSAAYFCASSPTGYGYTFGSGTRLTVV.